These 32 T cell receptor beta chains originate from one sample sequenced in a study of Ad26.COV2.S vaccination and SARS-CoV-2 variants. Sequencing used immunoSEQ multiplex PCR; TCRdb keeps in-frame clones, though not all of them. The repertoire holds some 180,000 clones, with roughly 87% as singletons. The material sequenced was peripheral blood, taken after recovery from COVID-19. The receptors shown here come from a human donor who had recovered from COVID-19.

The chain links TRBV16 to TRBJ1-2; D not resolved. The germline V gene has CDR1 KGHSY and CDR2 FQNENV. The V end was cut by 0 bases, the J end by 3 bases, with 11 bases between. This CDR3 region has 15 residues. The CDR3 coding sequence is TGTGCCAGCAGCCAATCCACAGTGATCCACTATGGCTACACCTTC. Protein sequence: CASSQSTVIHYGYTF.

The chain joins TRBV30 to TRBJ1-1; possible D gene TRBD1, 5 bases. Germline V gene sequence: CDR1 GTSNPN, CDR2 SVGIG (reference sequence). The CDR3 totals 15 residues. V lost 3 bases, J lost 0 bases, and 14 bases lay in between. Here the CDR3 reads CAWRLRGNLNTEAFF. The DNA for the CDR3 is TGTGCCTGGAGACTCCGGGGCAACTTGAACACTGAAGCTTTCTTT.

This sequence joins TRBV20-1 and TRBJ1-1; TRBD1 might be the D (6 bases). CDR1 is DFQATT and CDR2 is SNEGSKA in the germline V gene (reference sequence). The CDR3 totals 10 residues. The CDR3 loop is CRGQGTEAFF. The DNA for the CDR3 is TGCAGGGGACAAGGGACTGAAGCTTTCTTT.

The chain links TRBV6-5 to TRBJ1-1; no clear D gene. Germline V gene data show CDR1 as MNHEY and CDR2 as SVGAGI. The V end lost 5 bases, the J end lost 1 base, and 14 bases lay between the germline ends. The CDR3 extends over 15 amino acids. CDR3 nucleotide sequence: TGTGCCAGCAGTCCCGGTTGGGTTTCGAACACTGAAGCTTTCTTT. Translating it yields CASSPGWVSNTEAFF.

Worth noting for this clone: Distinct nucleotide sequences in the sample also encode this CDR3. The rearrangement links TRBV18 to TRBJ1-5, with 7 bases aligning to TRBD1. The CDR3 loop spans 14 amino acids. The germline gives CDR1 KGHSH, CDR2 LQKENI. V lost 4 bases to trimming and J lost 2 bases; unmatched junction nucleotides: 2. As DNA, the CDR3 is TGTGCCAGCTCACAGCAGGGGGGCAATCAGCCCCAGCATTTT. Translating gives CASSQQGGNQPQHF.

V is TRBV7-2 and J is TRBJ2-7; TRBD1 matches 9 bases. Losses at the gene ends were 8 bases for V and 2 bases for J; bases not matched to a gene: 7. CDR1 is SGHTA, CDR2 FQGNSA, per germline. This CDR3 comprises 14 residues. CDR3 sequence reads: CASRLDRGAYEQYF. The CDR3 bases are TGTGCCAGCCGATTAGACAGGGGGGCCTACGAGCAGTACTTC.

The genes are TRBV19 and TRBJ2-1; D ambiguous. CDR3 length: 15 amino acids. Germline V gene lookup returns CDR1 LNHDA and CDR2 SQIVND (reference sequence). Trimming shortened V by 2 bases and J by 4 bases, and 12 bases separated the two germline ends. The chain's CDR3 is CASSILADHYNEQFF. The CDR3 DNA reads as TGTGCCAGTAGTATATTGGCAGACCATTACAATGAGCAGTTCTTC.

This sequence joins TRBV15 and TRBJ1-4, with D possibly TRBD1 on 6 matching bases. The CDR3 is 13 residues long. Germline CDR1 LNHNV, CDR2 YYDKDF (reference sequence). Trimming stripped 5 bases from V and 8 bases from J, with 12 bases between. CDR3 coding DNA: TGTGCCACCAGCCAGTTGGGGGGCGAAAAACTGTTTTTT. Translation gives CATSQLGGEKLFF.

This clone was observed a few times. The chain uses TRBV5-1 and TRBJ1-6, with 7 bases lining up with TRBD1. Per germline, CDR1 SGHRS and CDR2 YFSETQ. The CDR3 has 16 residues. V was clipped by 5 bases and J by 6 bases; unmatched bases: 11. CDR3 in DNA: TGCGCCAGCAGAGAAGGGGGCGGGAGGGGTAATTCACCCCTCCACTTT. Translating gives CASREGGGRGNSPLHF. Variable domain in full (rest from reference TRBV5-1 and TRBJ1-6): KAGVTQTPRYLIKTRGQQVTLSCSPISGHRSVSWYQQTPGQGLQFLFEYFSETQRNKGNFPGRFSGRQFSNSRSEMNVSTLELGDSALYLCASREGGGRGNSPLHFGNGTRLTVT.

V usage is TRBV28 and J usage is TRBJ2-4; D not resolved. This CDR3 spans 14 amino acids. Trimming removed 5 bases at V and 0 bases at J, with 8 bases between. Per germline, CDR1 MDHEN and CDR2 SYDVKM. DNA of the CDR3: TGTGCCAGCAGTCCACCACTAGCCAAAAACATTCAGTACTTC. Its protein is CASSPPLAKNIQYF.

CDR3 region: CASSPLQGGNEKLFF. The DNA for the CDR3 is TGTGCCAGCAGCCCTCTCCAGGGGGGTAATGAAAAACTGTTTTTT. This chain links TRBV5-6 with TRBJ1-4; 7 bases are shared with TRBD1. The ends lost 4 bases at V and 4 bases at J; junction bases unmatched: 7. The CDR3 runs 15 residues. The germline gives CDR1 SGHDT, CDR2 YYEEEE.

The chain has TRBV18 and TRBJ1-4; no clear D. Trimming took 7 bases from V and 3 from J, leaving 15 bases between them. Germline V gives CDR1 KGHSH, CDR2 LQKENI. The CDR3 is 15 residues long. The DNA for the CDR3 is TGTGCCAGCTGGGCAGGAGGTTCTCCTAATGAAAAACTGTTTTTT. It specifies CASWAGGSPNEKLFF.

V is TRBV18 and J is TRBJ1-5; D possibly corresponds to TRBD1 (6 bases). Per germline, CDR1 KGHSH and CDR2 LQKENI. V lost 3 bases to trimming and J lost 9 bases, with 15 bases between them. The CDR3 has 14 amino acids. This CDR3 is CASSPPGGGRPQHF. The CDR3 DNA reads TGTGCCAGCTCACCCCCGGGGGGCGGGAGGCCCCAGCATTTT.

The chain joins TRBV19 to TRBJ2-3, with 11 nucleotides matching TRBD2. The CDR3 has 15 residues. Trimming took 10 bases from V and 0 from J; bases not matched to a gene: 6. Germline V CDR1 and CDR2: LNHDA, SQIVND (reference sequence). CDR3 bases: TGTGCCACTACGACTAGCGGGACGAGCACAGATACGCAGTATTTT. The encoded protein is CATTTSGTSTDTQYF.

Comment on this clone: At one end, the junction sequence differs from germline, possibly due to a read error. The chain has TRBV7-3 and TRBJ1-1; the D gene is possibly TRBD1 (5 bases). The germline V gene has CDR1 SGHTA and CDR2 FQGTGA. CDR3 length: 13 residues. In DNA form, the CDR3 reads TGTGCCAGCAGCTTAGCAGGGAACGCTGAAGCTTTCTTT. This gives the protein CASSLAGNAEAFF.

This clone appeared once. The rearrangement links TRBV18 to TRBJ2-1; possible D gene TRBD2, 5 bases. Germline V lookup: CDR1 KGHSH, CDR2 LQKENI. Trimming cost V 4 bases and J 4 bases, with 14 bases left between them. CDR3 size: 15 residues. The DNA for the CDR3 is TGTGCCAGCTCACTACCCCCTAGCAGATACAATGAGCAGTTCTTC. Protein sequence: CASSLPPSRYNEQFF.

V usage is TRBV2 and J usage is TRBJ2-1; 11 bases agree with TRBD2. From germline, CDR1 is SNHLY and CDR2 FYNNEI. This CDR3 has 15 residues. The trim removed 6 bases at V and 8 bases at J, leaving 9 bases unmatched. CDR3 loop: CASRALAGGGDEQFF. The CDR3 DNA reads TGTGCCAGCAGAGCTCTAGCGGGAGGTGGGGATGAGCAGTTCTTC.

V usage is TRBV1 and J usage is TRBJ2-4; the tabulated D call, TRBD1, remains unverified against the DNA. TRBV1 is a known pseudogene. The CDR3 runs to 15 residues. CDR3 sequence (DNA): TGCACCAGCAGCCAGGACACAGTAGCCAAAAACATTCAGTACTTC. This encodes CTSSQDTVAKNIQYF.

The gene calls are TRBV9 and TRBJ2-1; the match to TRBD1 covers 10 bases. The CDR3 covers 16 residues. The germline gives CDR1 SGDLS, CDR2 YYNGEE. With 4 bases clipped from V and 0 bases from J, the junction kept 4 bases outside the gene matches. The CDR3 nucleotides read TGTGCCAGCAGCTATGGACAGGGGGTCTCCTACAATGAGCAGTTCTTC. It translates to CASSYGQGVSYNEQFF.

This clone was recorded a few times. This chain links TRBV19 with TRBJ2-7; 7 bases are shared with TRBD2. Germline values: CDR1 LNHDA, CDR2 SQIVND (reference sequence). V lost 6 bases and J lost 3; bases outside the gene matches: 5. This CDR3 spans 13 amino acids. CDR3 sequence reads: CASSGTTVYEQYF. In DNA form, the CDR3 reads TGTGCCAGTAGCGGGACTACGGTCTACGAGCAGTACTTC.

J is TRBJ2-3 and V is TRBV2; D is perhaps TRBD1 or TRBD2 (6 bases each). The CDR3 is 16 amino acids. Deletions cut 5 bases from V and 4 bases from J, with 19 bases between. CDR1 is SNHLY, CDR2 FYNNEI, per germline. CDR3 nucleotides: TGTGCCAGCAGTCGAAACGGTGAGGGGGGCGCAGATACGCAGTATTTT. It encodes CASSRNGEGGADTQYF.

V is TRBV18 and J is TRBJ2-5; no clear D gene. The CDR3 loop spans 13 amino acids. From germline, CDR1 is KGHSH and CDR2 LQKENI. V lost 0 bases, J lost 2 bases, and 4 bases lay in between. Here the CDR3 reads CASSPPIQETQYF. The DNA of the CDR3 is TGTGCCAGCTCACCACCCATTCAAGAGACCCAGTACTTC.

The chain has TRBV4-1 and TRBJ2-7; tentative D call: TRBD1 (6 bases). Germline CDR1 is MGHRA and CDR2 is YSYEKL. V was shortened by 0 bases and J by 2 bases, with 11 bases between the two germline ends. This CDR3 has 15 residues. In DNA, the CDR3 is TGCGCCAGCAGCCAAGATACCGGGACAACCTACGAGCAGTACTTC. This translates into CASSQDTGTTYEQYF.

This clone was recorded once. The genes are TRBV19 and TRBJ2-1, with D perhaps TRBD2 (6 bases). Between the trimmed V and J ends, which lost 5 bases and 5 bases, there was a span of 16 bases. This CDR3 is 15 amino acids long. Germline loops: CDR1 LNHDA, CDR2 SQIVND (reference sequence). The CDR3 DNA follows: TGTGCCAGTAGTGGCGGGACCTACTTTAACAATGAGCAGTTCTTC. Translation gives CASSGGTYFNNEQFF.

The chain employs TRBV18 and TRBJ2-5; 9 bases fit TRBD2. The CDR3 length is 16 residues. CDR1 KGHSH and CDR2 LQKENI come from the germline V gene. The ends lost 3 bases at V and 2 bases at J; junction bases unmatched: 7. The CDR3 sequence: CASSPFASGIQETQYF. The DNA for the CDR3 is TGTGCCAGCTCACCCTTTGCTAGCGGGATACAAGAGACCCAGTACTTC.

The genes are TRBV30 and TRBJ1-2; D is undetermined. The CDR3 has 15 residues. Deletions cut 2 bases from V and 4 bases from J, with 17 bases between. Germline V gene data show CDR1 as GTSNPN and CDR2 as SVGIG (reference sequence). Here the CDR3 DNA reads TGTGCCTGGAGTCCATCCTTCGGCGTGGGCTATGGCTACACCTTC. It is translated as CAWSPSFGVGYGYTF.

The chain couples TRBV20-1 to TRBJ2-7; the D is unclear. CDR1 DFQATT and CDR2 SNEGSKA come from the germline V gene (reference sequence). The CDR3 sequence is 12 residues long. V was trimmed by 3 bases and J by 4 bases, leaving 10 bases between them. The DNA for the CDR3 is TGCAGTGCTAGTCTTAAACGGTACGAGCAGTACTTC. Translation: CSASLKRYEQYF.

The rearrangement uses TRBV3-1 (or the pseudogene TRBV3-2) and TRBJ1-1; D not resolved. Trimming removed 5 bases at V and 1 base at J, with 5 bases between. CDR3 length equals 12 residues. The germline CDR1 and CDR2 sequences are LGHDT and YNNKEL (reference sequence). In DNA form, the CDR3 reads TGTGCCAGCAGCTACGGGAACACTGAAGCTTTCTTT. Its protein is CASSYGNTEAFF.

The chain links TRBV7-9 to TRBJ2-7, with D perhaps matching TRBD1 (7 bases). This CDR3 has 16 amino acids. V was shortened by 4 bases and J by 2 bases, with 18 bases between the two germline ends. Germline-derived CDR1 and CDR2 are SEHNR and FQNEAQ (reference sequence). CDR3 DNA: TGTGCCAGCAGCTCATTTAAGGGGGGACAGACCTACGAGCAGTACTTC. As protein: CASSSFKGGQTYEQYF.

Remarks on this clone: Other DNA sequences within the sample encode an identical CDR3. The chain joins TRBV6-4 to TRBJ2-3; 7 bases agree with TRBD1. Germline V gives CDR1 MRHNA, CDR2 SNTAGT. V shed 2 bases and J 2 bases; nucleotides not matched to a gene: 1. The CDR3 runs 14 residues. The CDR3 DNA reads as TGTGCCAGCAGTGACGGACAGGCCACAGATACGCAGTATTTT. This translates into CASSDGQATDTQYF.

The chain combines TRBV27 with TRBJ2-7, with D possibly called TRBD1 or TRBD2 (5 bases each). The V and J ends lost 8 bases and 3 bases respectively, with 17 bases between them. The CDR3 consists of 14 residues. Germline-derived CDR1 and CDR2 are MNHEY and SMNVEV (reference sequence). The CDR3 reads CASLGATGNYEQYF. The DNA of the CDR3 is TGTGCCAGCCTCGGGGCAACGGGTAACTACGAGCAGTACTTC.

The gene calls are TRBV6-4 and TRBJ2-4; 15 positions match TRBD2. The V and J ends lost 8 bases and 2 bases, in that order; junction bases with no gene match: 13. This CDR3 contains 19 residues. Germline lookup yields CDR1 MRHNA and CDR2 SNTAGT. The CDR3 coding sequence is TGTGCCAGCGGAGGGACTAGCGGGAGGAGTAATAAGCCCAAAAACATTCAGTACTTC. Translated: CASGGTSGRSNKPKNIQYF.